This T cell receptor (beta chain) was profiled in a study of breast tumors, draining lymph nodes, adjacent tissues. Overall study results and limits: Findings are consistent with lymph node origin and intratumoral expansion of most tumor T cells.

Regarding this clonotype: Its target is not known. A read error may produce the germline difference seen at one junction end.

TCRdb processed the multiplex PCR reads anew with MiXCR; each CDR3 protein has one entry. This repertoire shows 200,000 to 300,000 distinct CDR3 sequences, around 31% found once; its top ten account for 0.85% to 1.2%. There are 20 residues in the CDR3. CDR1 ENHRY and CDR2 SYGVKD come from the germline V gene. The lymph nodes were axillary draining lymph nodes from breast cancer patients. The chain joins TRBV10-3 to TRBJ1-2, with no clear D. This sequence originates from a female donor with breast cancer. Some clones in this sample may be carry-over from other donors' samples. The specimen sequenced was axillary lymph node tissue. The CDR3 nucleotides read TGTGCCATCATTTCCCTAGCGGGAGATCCAAAGGGAACACCGGAGAGCGGCTACCCCTTC. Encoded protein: CAIISLAGDPKGTPESGYPF.